Listed below are T cell receptor beta chains from one sample, sequenced in a study of blood T cells in healthy people across ages. One entry per CDR3 protein results from TCRdb running MiXCR on the 5' RACE reads. The sample carries 900,000 to 950,000 distinct CDR3 sequences, roughly 29% recorded once. These data also formed part of another study, on T cells of mothers and their children.

Sequenced input: blood. These receptor sequences come from a woman aged 40 to 50 in good health. Each CDR3 is given with its conserved first and last residue. Each record gives: CDR3 DNA, CDR3 protein, V gene, clone size, J gene, D gene. The D gene is left open where the match is weak. A clone size is listed for some rows: how often the clone was seen (once, few, many), or a class if it is expanded.

CDR3 DNA: TGCAGTGCTAAGAGGACAGGGCTTAACGAAAAACTGTTTTTT
CDR3 protein: CSAKRTGLNEKLFF
V gene: TRBV20-1
clone size: few
J gene: TRBJ1-4
D gene: TRBD1

CDR3 DNA: TGCAGTGCTAGCACCGGGTCCCTTAGCAATCAGCCCCAGCATTTT
CDR3 protein: CSASTGSLSNQPQHF
V gene: TRBV20-1
clone size: many
J gene: TRBJ1-5
D gene: NA

CDR3 DNA: TGTGCTAGCAGCTTAGCAGGGGTAACCGGGGAGCTGTTTTTT
CDR3 protein: CASSLAGVTGELFF
V gene: TRBV7-7
clone size: NA
J gene: TRBJ2-2
D gene: NA

CDR3 DNA: TGCAGTGCTAGACCGGGACTAGCCTCATTCGGGAATACGCAGTATTTT
CDR3 protein: CSARPGLASFGNTQYF
V gene: TRBV20-1
clone size: many
J gene: TRBJ2-3
D gene: TRBD2

CDR3 DNA: TGTGCCAGCAGCGGGCGGGACGGGGTTGGAGCTTTCTTT
CDR3 protein: CASSGRDGVGAFF
V gene: TRBV9
clone size: NA
J gene: TRBJ1-1
D gene: NA

CDR3 DNA: TGCGCCAGCAGCTCCCCTCAACAGGGAAACTATGGCTACACCTTC
CDR3 protein: CASSSPQQGNYGYTF
V gene: TRBV5-1
clone size: many
J gene: TRBJ1-2
D gene: NA

CDR3 DNA: TGTGCCAGCAGCGTCCTAGCGGGGGGACTAGCACAGATCCGACGTGGGGATACGCAGTATTTT
CDR3 protein: CASSVLAGGLAQIRRGDTQYF
V gene: TRBV9
clone size: many
J gene: TRBJ2-3
D gene: TRBD2

CDR3 DNA: TGTGCCAGCAGGGGACTAGCGGAGTCTTCCTCCTACAATGAGCAGTTCTTC
CDR3 protein: CASRGLAESSSYNEQFF
V gene: TRBV12-3/TRBV12-4
clone size: NA
J gene: TRBJ2-1
D gene: TRBD2

CDR3 DNA: TGCGCCAGCAGCCAAGCCCCGGGGGATGGCATGAACACTGAAGCTTTCTTT
CDR3 protein: CASSQAPGDGMNTEAFF
V gene: TRBV4-1
clone size: once
J gene: TRBJ1-1
D gene: NA

CDR3 DNA: TGTGCCAGCAGCCATGGACAGGGCGTTTACGAGCAGTACTTC
CDR3 protein: CASSHGQGVYEQYF
V gene: TRBV7-9
clone size: many
J gene: TRBJ2-7
D gene: TRBD1

CDR3 DNA: TGTGCCACCAGTGGCCTGACAGAGTACAATGAGCAGTTCTTC
CDR3 protein: CATSGLTEYNEQFF
V gene: TRBV24-1
clone size: NA
J gene: TRBJ2-1
D gene: NA

CDR3 DNA: TGTGCCAGCAGTTCTAGCGGGGGGGGTCGCACAGATACGCAGTATTTT
CDR3 protein: CASSSSGGGRTDTQYF
V gene: TRBV6-5
clone size: NA
J gene: TRBJ2-3
D gene: TRBD2

CDR3 DNA: TGTGCCAGCAGCCCAACTAGGACAGGGAACACCGGGGAGCTGTTTTTT
CDR3 protein: CASSPTRTGNTGELFF
V gene: TRBV28
clone size: many
J gene: TRBJ2-2
D gene: TRBD1

CDR3 DNA: TGTGCCAACAGCCTGGGACTAGCCTACGAGCAGTACTTC
CDR3 protein: CANSLGLAYEQYF
V gene: TRBV7-2
clone size: NA
J gene: TRBJ2-7
D gene: TRBD2

CDR3 DNA: TGTGCCACCAGCAGAGAGGGGACAGGGGGCTACGAGCAGTACTTC
CDR3 protein: CATSREGTGGYEQYF
V gene: TRBV15
clone size: many
J gene: TRBJ2-7
D gene: TRBD1

CDR3 DNA: TGTGCCAGCAGTCCGTCGACAGGGTGGAACACTGAAGCTTTCTTT
CDR3 protein: CASSPSTGWNTEAFF
V gene: TRBV12-3/TRBV12-4
clone size: NA
J gene: TRBJ1-1
D gene: TRBD1

CDR3 DNA: TGTGCCATAGCCAAGGACGGAGGGGGAGGCAATCAGCCCCAGCATTTT
CDR3 protein: CAIAKDGGGGNQPQHF
V gene: TRBV10-3
clone size: few
J gene: TRBJ1-5
D gene: NA

CDR3 DNA: TGTGCCACCTATGCGGGACAGGGGGTTCATGAGCAGTTCTTC
CDR3 protein: CATYAGQGVHEQFF
V gene: TRBV2
clone size: few
J gene: TRBJ2-1
D gene: TRBD1

CDR3 DNA: TGTGCCAGCAGCGGACTAGGGGGAGCAGATGCGCAGTATTTT
CDR3 protein: CASSGLGGADAQYF
V gene: TRBV12-3/TRBV12-4
clone size: NA
J gene: TRBJ2-3
D gene: NA

CDR3 DNA: TGTGCCGGCAGCAACTTAGCGGGAGGGGCGAAGACCCAGTACTTC
CDR3 protein: CAGSNLAGGAKTQYF
V gene: TRBV7-9
clone size: NA
J gene: TRBJ2-5
D gene: TRBD2

CDR3 DNA: TGTGCCAGCAGCCCTCTGGCAAGTGGCAGAAGCTATGGCTACACCTTC
CDR3 protein: CASSPLASGRSYGYTF
V gene: TRBV5-6
clone size: many
J gene: TRBJ1-2
D gene: NA